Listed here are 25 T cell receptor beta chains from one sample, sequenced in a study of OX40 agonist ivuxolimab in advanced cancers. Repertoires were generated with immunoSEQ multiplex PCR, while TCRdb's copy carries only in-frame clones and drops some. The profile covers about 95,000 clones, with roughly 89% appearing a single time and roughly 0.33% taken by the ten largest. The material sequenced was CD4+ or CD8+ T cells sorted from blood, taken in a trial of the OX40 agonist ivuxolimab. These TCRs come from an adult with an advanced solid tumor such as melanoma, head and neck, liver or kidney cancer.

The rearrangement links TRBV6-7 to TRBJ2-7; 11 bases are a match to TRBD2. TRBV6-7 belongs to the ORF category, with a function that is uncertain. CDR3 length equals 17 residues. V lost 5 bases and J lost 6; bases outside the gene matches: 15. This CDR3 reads CASSVSSGGPFIFEQYF. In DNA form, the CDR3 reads TGTGCCAGCAGTGTCTCTAGCGGGGGGCCGTTTATTTTCGAGCAGTACTTC.

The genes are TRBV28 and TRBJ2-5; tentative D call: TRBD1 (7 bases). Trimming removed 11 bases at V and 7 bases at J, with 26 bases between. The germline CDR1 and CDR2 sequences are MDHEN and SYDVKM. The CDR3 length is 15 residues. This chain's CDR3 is CAGGNRGAGSGTQYF. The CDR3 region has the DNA TGTGCCGGGGGAAACAGGGGCGCGGGGTCCGGGACCCAGTACTTC.

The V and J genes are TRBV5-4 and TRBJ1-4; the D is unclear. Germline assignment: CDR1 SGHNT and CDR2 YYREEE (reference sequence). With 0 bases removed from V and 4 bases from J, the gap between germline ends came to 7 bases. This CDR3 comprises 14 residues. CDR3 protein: CASSLDSHNEKLFF. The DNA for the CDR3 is TGTGCCAGCAGCTTGGACAGTCATAATGAAAAACTGTTTTTT.

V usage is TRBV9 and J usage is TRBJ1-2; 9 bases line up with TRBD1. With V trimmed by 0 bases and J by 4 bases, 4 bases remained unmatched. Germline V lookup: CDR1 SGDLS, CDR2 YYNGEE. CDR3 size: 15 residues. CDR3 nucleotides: TGTGCCAGCAGCGTAGAAGACAGGGGGTCCTATGGCTACACCTTC. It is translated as CASSVEDRGSYGYTF. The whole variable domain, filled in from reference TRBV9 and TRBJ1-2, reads DSGVTQTPKHLITATGQRVTLRCSPRSGDLSVYWYQQSLDQGLQFLIQYYNGEERAKGNILERFSAQQFPDLHSELNLSSLELGDSALYFCASSVEDRGSYGYTFGSGTRLTVV.

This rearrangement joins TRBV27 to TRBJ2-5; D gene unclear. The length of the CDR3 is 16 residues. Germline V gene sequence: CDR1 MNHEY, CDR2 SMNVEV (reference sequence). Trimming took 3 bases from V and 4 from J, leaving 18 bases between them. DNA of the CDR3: TGTGCCAGCAGTTTGAGGCAGGATTATAACCGAGAGACCCAGTACTTC. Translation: CASSLRQDYNRETQYF.

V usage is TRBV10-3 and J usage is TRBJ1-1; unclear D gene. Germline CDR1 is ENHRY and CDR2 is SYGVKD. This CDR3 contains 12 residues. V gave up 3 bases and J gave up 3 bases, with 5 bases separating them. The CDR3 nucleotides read TGTGCCATCAGTGATGGCTACACTGAAGCTTTCTTT. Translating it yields CAISDGYTEAFF.

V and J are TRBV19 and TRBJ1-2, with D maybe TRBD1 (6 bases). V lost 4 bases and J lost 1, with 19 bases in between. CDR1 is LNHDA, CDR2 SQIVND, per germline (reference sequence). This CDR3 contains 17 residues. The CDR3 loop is CASSTHKGGSNNYGYTF. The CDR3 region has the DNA TGTGCCAGTAGTACTCATAAAGGGGGATCCAATAACTATGGCTACACCTTC.

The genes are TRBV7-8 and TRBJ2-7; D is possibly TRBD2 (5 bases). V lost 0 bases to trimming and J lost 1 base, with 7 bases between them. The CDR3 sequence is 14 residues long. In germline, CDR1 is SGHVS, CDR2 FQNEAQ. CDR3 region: CASSLAGGSYEQYF. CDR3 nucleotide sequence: TGTGCCAGCAGCTTAGCAGGCGGGTCCTACGAGCAGTACTTC.

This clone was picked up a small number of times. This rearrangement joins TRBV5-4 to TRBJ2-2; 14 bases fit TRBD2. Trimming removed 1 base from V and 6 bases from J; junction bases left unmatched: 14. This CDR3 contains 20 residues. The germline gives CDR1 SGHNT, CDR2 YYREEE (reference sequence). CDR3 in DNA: TGTGCCAGCAGCTTGCTCGTTACGTTCGAGACTAGCGGGAGGGCCGGGGAGCTGTTTTTT. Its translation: CASSLLVTFETSGRAGELFF.

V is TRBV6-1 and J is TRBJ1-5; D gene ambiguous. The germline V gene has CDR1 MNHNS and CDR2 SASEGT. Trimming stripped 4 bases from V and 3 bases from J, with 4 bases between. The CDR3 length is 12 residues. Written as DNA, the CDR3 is TGTGCCAGCAGTGCCTTCAATCAGCCCCAGCATTTT. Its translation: CASSAFNQPQHF.

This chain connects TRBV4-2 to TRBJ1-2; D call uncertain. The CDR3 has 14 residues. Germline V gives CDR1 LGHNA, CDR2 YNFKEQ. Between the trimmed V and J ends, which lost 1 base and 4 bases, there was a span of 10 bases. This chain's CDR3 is CASSQGGSLYGYTF. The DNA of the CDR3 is TGTGCCAGCAGCCAAGGAGGCTCTCTCTATGGCTACACCTTC.

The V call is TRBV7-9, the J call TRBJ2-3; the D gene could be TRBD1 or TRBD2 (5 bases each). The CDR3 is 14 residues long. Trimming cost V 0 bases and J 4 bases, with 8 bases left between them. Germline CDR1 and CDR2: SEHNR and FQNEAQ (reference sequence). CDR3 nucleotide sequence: TGTGCCAGCAGCTTAGCGCGAGGGGCAGATACGCAGTATTTT. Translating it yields CASSLARGADTQYF.

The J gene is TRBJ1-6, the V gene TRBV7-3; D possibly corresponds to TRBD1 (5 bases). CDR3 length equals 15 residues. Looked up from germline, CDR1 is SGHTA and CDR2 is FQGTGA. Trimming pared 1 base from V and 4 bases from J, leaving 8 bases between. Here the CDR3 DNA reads TGTGCCAGCAGCTTAATGGGGGGATATAATTCACCCCTCCACTTT. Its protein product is CASSLMGGYNSPLHF. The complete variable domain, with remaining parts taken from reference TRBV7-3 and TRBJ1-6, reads GAGVSQTPSNKVTEKGKYVELRCDPISGHTALYWYRQSLGQGPEFLIYFQGTGAADDSGLPNDRFFAVRPEGSVSTLKIQRTERGDSAVYLCASSLMGGYNSPLHFGNGTRLTVT.

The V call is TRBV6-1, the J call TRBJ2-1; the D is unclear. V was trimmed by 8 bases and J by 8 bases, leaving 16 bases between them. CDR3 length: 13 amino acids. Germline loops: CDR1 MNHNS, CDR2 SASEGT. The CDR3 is CASETTLAHEQFF. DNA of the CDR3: TGTGCCAGCGAGACCACCCTTGCACATGAGCAGTTCTTC.

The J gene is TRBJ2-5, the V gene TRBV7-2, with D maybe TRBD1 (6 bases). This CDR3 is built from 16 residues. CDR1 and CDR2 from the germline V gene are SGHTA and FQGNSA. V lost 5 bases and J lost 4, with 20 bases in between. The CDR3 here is CASSPWQGSSGETQYF. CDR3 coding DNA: TGTGCCAGCAGCCCCTGGCAGGGGTCTTCGGGAGAGACCCAGTACTTC.

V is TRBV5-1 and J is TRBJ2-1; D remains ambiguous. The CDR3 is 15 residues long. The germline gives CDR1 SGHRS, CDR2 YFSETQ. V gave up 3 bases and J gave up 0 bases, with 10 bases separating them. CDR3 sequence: CASSYPDSSYNEQFF. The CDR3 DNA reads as TGCGCCAGCAGCTACCCGGATAGCTCCTACAATGAGCAGTTCTTC.

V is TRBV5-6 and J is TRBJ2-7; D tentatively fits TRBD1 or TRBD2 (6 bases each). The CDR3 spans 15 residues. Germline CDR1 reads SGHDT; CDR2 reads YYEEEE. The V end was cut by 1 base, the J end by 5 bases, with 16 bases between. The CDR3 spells CASSLYGGELDEQYF. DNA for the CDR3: TGTGCCAGCAGCTTGTACGGGGGCGAGTTGGACGAGCAGTACTTC. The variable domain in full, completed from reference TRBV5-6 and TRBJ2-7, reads DAGVTQSPTHLIKTRGQQVTLRCSPKSGHDTVSWYQQALGQGPQFIFQYYEEEERQRGNFPDRFSGHQFPNYSSELNVNALLLGDSALYLCASSLYGGELDEQYFGPGTRLTVT.

In DNA form, the CDR3 reads TGTGCCAGCAGTTTAGTACGGGGTTCCTACGAGCAGTACTTC. This encodes CASSLVRGSYEQYF. This sequence joins TRBV27 and TRBJ2-7, with D possibly TRBD2 on 5 matching bases. The CDR3 has 14 residues. Looked up from germline, CDR1 is MNHEY and CDR2 is SMNVEV (reference sequence). Trimming took off 2 bases at V and 1 base at J, with 9 bases between the two ends.

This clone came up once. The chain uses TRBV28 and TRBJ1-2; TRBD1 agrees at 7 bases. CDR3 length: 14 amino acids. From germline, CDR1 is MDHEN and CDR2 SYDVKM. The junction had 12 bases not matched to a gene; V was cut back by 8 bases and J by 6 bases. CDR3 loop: CASGLHQGGDGYTF. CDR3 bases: TGTGCCAGCGGTCTGCATCAGGGGGGAGATGGCTACACCTTC.

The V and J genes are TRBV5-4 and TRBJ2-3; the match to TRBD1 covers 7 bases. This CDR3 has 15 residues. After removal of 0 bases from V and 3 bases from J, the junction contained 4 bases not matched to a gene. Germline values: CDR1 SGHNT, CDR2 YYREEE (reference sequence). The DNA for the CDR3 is TGTGCCAGCAGCTTGGCCGGGACAGCGACAGATACGCAGTATTTT. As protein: CASSLAGTATDTQYF.

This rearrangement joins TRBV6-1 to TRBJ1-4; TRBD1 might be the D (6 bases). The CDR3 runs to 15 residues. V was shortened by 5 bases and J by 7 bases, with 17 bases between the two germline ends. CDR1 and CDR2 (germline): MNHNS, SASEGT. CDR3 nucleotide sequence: TGTGCCAGCAGTTTGGGGGCAGGGAGAGGTGAAAAACTGTTTTTT. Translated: CASSLGAGRGEKLFF.

This CDR3 is CASSLAPSSGQYF. The CDR3 region has the DNA TGTGCCAGCAGCTTAGCCCCCTCCTCCGGGCAGTACTTC. The chain joins TRBV7-9 to TRBJ2-7; D unclear. V shed 0 bases and J shed 9 bases, with 12 bases lying between them. The CDR3 has 13 residues. Germline loops: CDR1 SEHNR, CDR2 FQNEAQ (reference sequence).

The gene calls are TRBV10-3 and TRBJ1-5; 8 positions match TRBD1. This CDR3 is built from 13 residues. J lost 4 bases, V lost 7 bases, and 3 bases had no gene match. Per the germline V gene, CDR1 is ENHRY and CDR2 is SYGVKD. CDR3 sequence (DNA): TGTGCCATCACGGACAGGGAGAATCAGCCCCAGCATTTT. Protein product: CAITDRENQPQHF.

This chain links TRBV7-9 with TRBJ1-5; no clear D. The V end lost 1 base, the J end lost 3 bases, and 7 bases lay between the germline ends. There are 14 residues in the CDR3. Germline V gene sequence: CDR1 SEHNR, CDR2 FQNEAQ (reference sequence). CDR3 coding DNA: TGTGCCAGCAGCTTAGGGCAGGACAATCAGCCCCAGCATTTT. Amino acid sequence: CASSLGQDNQPQHF.

The CDR3: CASGTVLGQPQHF. CDR3 DNA sequence: TGTGCCAGCGGAACAGTCCTGGGTCAGCCCCAGCATTTT. The V call is TRBV2, the J call TRBJ1-5, with D uncertain. Trimming took off 8 bases at V and 6 bases at J, with 14 bases between the two ends. The V gene's germline CDR1 is SNHLY and CDR2 FYNNEI. CDR3 length equals 13 residues.